A selection of T cell receptor beta chains follows, all from one sample in a study of T cells in narcolepsy. Sequencing used immunoSEQ multiplex PCR; TCRdb keeps in-frame clones, though not all of them. The sample holds roughly 30,000 clones, roughly three quarters seen once. Sequencing used memory (CD45RA-) CD4+ T cells from blood. These receptors all stem from a human donor in good health. CDR3s include the opening cysteine and the closing phenylalanine or tryptophan. D genes are given only for firm matches. The listing skips clone size in some rows; elsewhere it reads once, few, many or a size class.

j_call d_call clone_size v_call cdr3_aa cdr3_nt
TRBJ1-1 - - TRBV5-1 CASSASGILNTEAFF TGCGCCAGCAGCGCCTCAGGGATCCTGAACACTGAAGCTTTCTTT
TRBJ2-5 - - TRBV30 CAWSGIWQETQYF TGTGCCTGGAGTGGTATCTGGCAAGAGACCCAGTACTTC
TRBJ1-1 TRBD1 - TRBV19 CASIPGRQGAPTEAFF TGTGCCAGTATCCCCGGGCGACAGGGGGCGCCCACTGAAGCTTTCTTT
TRBJ1-2 TRBD1 - TRBV7-9 CASSPLTGVGYTF TGTGCCAGCAGCCCCCTGACAGGGGTTGGCTACACCTTC
TRBJ2-1 TRBD1 - TRBV5-1 CASSLVGTGAFDEQFF TGCGCCAGCAGCTTGGTAGGGACAGGGGCTTTTGATGAGCAGTTCTTC
TRBJ2-1 - - TRBV19 CASTRSGNYNEQFF TGTGCCAGTACACGTTCGGGAAACTACAATGAGCAGTTCTTC
TRBJ1-2 - - TRBV2 CASRLPTPHGYTF TGTGCCAGCAGGCTCCCGACACCCCATGGCTACACCTTC
TRBJ1-5 - - TRBV7-2 CASSLPGSNQPQHF TGTGCCAGCAGCTTACCAGGGTCCAATCAGCCCCAGCATTTT
TRBJ2-1 TRBD2 - TRBV10-3 CAISEAMLAAQANEQFF TGTGCCATCAGCGAGGCTATGCTAGCGGCTCAAGCCAATGAGCAGTTCTTC
TRBJ1-1 - - TRBV6-5 CASSYKGGVWSTEAFF TGTGCCAGCAGTTACAAGGGGGGTGTGTGGTCCACTGAAGCTTTCTTT
TRBJ1-1 - - TRBV10-3 CAITSSMAYGNTEAFF TGTGCCATCACGAGCAGTATGGCGTACGGGAACACTGAAGCTTTCTTT
TRBJ1-2 TRBD1 - TRBV2 CASRPQGAPDYGYTF TGTGCCAGCAGACCCCAGGGGGCTCCGGACTATGGCTACACCTTC
TRBJ1-2 - - TRBV5-5 CASSYYFQAQGYTF TGTGCCAGCAGCTACTACTTCCAGGCGCAAGGCTACACCTTC
TRBJ1-2 - few TRBV27 CASSTGTFNYGYTF TGTGCCAGCAGTACTGGGACATTTAACTATGGCTACACCTTC
TRBJ2-7 TRBD2 - TRBV7-2 CASSGKHEREGLSYEQYF TGTGCCAGCAGCGGAAAACACGAGCGGGAGGGCCTTTCCTACGAGCAGTACTTC
TRBJ2-5 TRBD2 - TRBV5-4 CASSRGGLAGRRGQETQYF TGTGCCAGCAGCCGCGGAGGACTAGCGGGAAGACGGGGCCAAGAGACCCAGTACTTC
TRBJ1-1 TRBD1 - TRBV15 CATSRDQVRTGGNTEAFF TGTGCCACCAGCAGAGATCAAGTAAGGACAGGGGGTAACACTGAAGCTTTCTTT
TRBJ2-3 - - TRBV6-5 CASSWQVSADTQYF TGTGCCAGCAGTTGGCAGGTGTCCGCAGATACGCAGTATTTT
TRBJ1-1 - - TRBV19 CASSVTALNTEAFF TGTGCCAGTAGTGTGACAGCTCTGAACACTGAAGCTTTCTTT
TRBJ1-2 - - TRBV30 CACTGRADYGYTF TGTGCCTGCACAGGGAGGGCGGACTATGGCTACACCTTC
TRBJ1-5 - once TRBV11-2 CASSPDRYQPQHF TGTGCCAGCAGCCCCGACAGGTATCAGCCCCAGCATTTT
TRBJ1-3 - few TRBV6-1 CARGALGGNTIYF TGTGCCAGGGGGGCCCTGGGAGGAAACACCATATATTTT
TRBJ1-1 TRBD1 - TRBV6-6 CASSYKWDRIEAFF TGTGCCAGCAGTTACAAGTGGGACAGGATTGAAGCTTTCTTT